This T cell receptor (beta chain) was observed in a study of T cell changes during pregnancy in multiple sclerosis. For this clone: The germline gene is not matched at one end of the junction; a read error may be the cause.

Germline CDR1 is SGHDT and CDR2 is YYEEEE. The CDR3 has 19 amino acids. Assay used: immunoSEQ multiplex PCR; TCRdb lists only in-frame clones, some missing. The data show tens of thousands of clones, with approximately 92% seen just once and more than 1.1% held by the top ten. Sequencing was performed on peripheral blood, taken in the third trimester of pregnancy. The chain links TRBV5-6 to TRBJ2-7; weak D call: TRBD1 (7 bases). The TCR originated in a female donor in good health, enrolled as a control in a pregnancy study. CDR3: CASSLRFGQGYGGRTGVHF. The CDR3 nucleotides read TGTGCCAGCAGCTTGAGGTTTGGGCAGGGGTACGGGGGACGAACAGGGGTCCACTTC.